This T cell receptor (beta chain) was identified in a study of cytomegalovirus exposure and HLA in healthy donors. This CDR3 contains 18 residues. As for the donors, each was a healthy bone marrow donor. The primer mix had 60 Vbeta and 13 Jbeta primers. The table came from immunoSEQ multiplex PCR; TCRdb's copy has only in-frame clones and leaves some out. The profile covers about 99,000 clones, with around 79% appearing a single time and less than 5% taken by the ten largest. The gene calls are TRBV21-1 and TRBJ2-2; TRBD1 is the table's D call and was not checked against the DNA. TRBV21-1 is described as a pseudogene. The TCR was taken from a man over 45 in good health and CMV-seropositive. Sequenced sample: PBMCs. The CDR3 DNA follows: TGTGCCAGCAGCAAAGCACTGGATGGGGCAAGCTACACCGGGGAGCTGTTTTTT. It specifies CASSKALDGASYTGELFF.